The 26 T cell receptor beta chains given below trace back to one sample, sequenced in a study of T cells in Graves' hyperthyroidism and ophthalmopathy. The CDR3 regions of TCR beta were amplified from RNA transcripts. Initially, a first-round RT-PCR of the TCR CDR3 employed the HTBI primer set. TCRdb reprocessed the multiplex PCR reads via MiXCR and lists one record per CDR3 protein. The sample consists of more than 250,000 distinct CDR3 sequences, 12% to 15% of them appearing once. Sequences were obtained from blood. These TCRs come from a woman between 50 and 59 years old with Graves' hyperthyroidism that later progressed to Graves' ophthalmopathy.

This clonotype occurred many times. The V call is TRBV6-1, the J call TRBJ1-1, with 10 bases lining up with TRBD1. Trimming removed 5 bases from V and 4 bases from J; junction bases left unmatched: 4. Per the germline V gene, CDR1 is MNHNS and CDR2 is SASEGT. The CDR3 length is 14 residues. The CDR3 spells CASSSGQGVTEAFF. CDR3 DNA sequence: TGTGCCAGCAGTTCCGGACAGGGGGTCACTGAAGCTTTCTTT.

This clonotype was recorded many times. DNA for the CDR3: TGTGCCAGCAGTTTGACAGGGTCAAATGAAAAACTGTTTTTT. Translation gives CASSLTGSNEKLFF. The chain is built from TRBV12-3 or TRBV12-4 and TRBJ1-4; 7 nucleotides match TRBD1. Trimming at V came to 3 bases and at J to 5 bases, leaving 3 bases not matched to a gene. CDR3 length: 14 amino acids.

For this clonotype: A much larger clonotype is one base distant, so this may be a read error. The chain has TRBV15 and TRBJ2-1; D ambiguous. Trimming took off 2 bases at V and 7 bases at J, with 9 bases between the two ends. The CDR3 length is 13 residues. Germline V gene lookup returns CDR1 LNHNV and CDR2 YYDKDF (reference sequence). The DNA for the CDR3 is TGTGCCACCAGCAGAAATACGGTGAATGAGCAGTTCTTC. It codes for CATSRNTVNEQFF. Full variable domain (rest looked up from reference TRBV15 and TRBJ2-1): DAMVIQNPRYQVTQFGKPVTLSCSQTLNHNVMYWYQQKSSQAPKLLFHYYDKDFNNEADTPDNFQSRRPNTSFCFLDIRSPGLGDTAMYLCATSRNTVNEQFFGPGTRLTVL.

This clonotype was seen many times. The CDR3 sequence: CASSRAGTSETYEQYF. The DNA of the CDR3 is TGTGCCAGCAGCCGAGCCGGGACTAGCGAAACCTACGAGCAGTACTTC. V gene TRBV3-1 combines with J gene TRBJ2-7; 10 nucleotides line up with TRBD2. V lost 4 bases to trimming and J lost 2 bases; unmatched junction nucleotides: 8. Per germline, CDR1 LGHDT and CDR2 YNNKEL (reference sequence). The CDR3 consists of 16 residues.

This clonotype was seen ten or more times. This chain joins TRBV7-2 and TRBJ2-7; 8 positions agree with TRBD1. Germline CDR1 and CDR2: SGHTA and FQGNSA. This CDR3 is built from 14 residues. V shed 5 bases and J 6 bases; nucleotides not matched to a gene: 9. The DNA of the CDR3 is TGTGCCAGCAGCCTCCGACAGGGGTGGGGCGAGCAGTACTTC. Protein sequence: CASSLRQGWGEQYF.

This chain links TRBV28 with TRBJ2-7, with 10 nucleotides matching TRBD1. The CDR3 loop spans 14 amino acids. The germline CDR1 and CDR2 sequences are MDHEN and SYDVKM. The V gene end was trimmed by 6 bases and the J gene end by 4 bases; junction bases not matched to a gene: 6. In nucleotides, the CDR3 is TGTGCCAGCAGCTCGGGACAGGGGAAGTACGAGCAGTACTTC. It encodes CASSSGQGKYEQYF.

The chain uses TRBV4-1 and TRBJ2-5, with D possibly being TRBD2 (6 bases). Germline V gives CDR1 MGHRA, CDR2 YSYEKL. CDR3 length: 17 residues. V was shortened by 1 base and J by 4 bases, with 19 bases between the two germline ends. The CDR3: CASSQGRGRSAGETQYF. Here the CDR3 DNA reads TGCGCCAGCAGCCAAGGGAGGGGCCGAAGCGCCGGAGAGACCCAGTACTTC.

This clonotype was seen many times. The chain links TRBV12-3 or TRBV12-4 to TRBJ1-4, with TRBD1 as a possible D gene (6 bases). There are 15 residues in the CDR3. V was clipped by 6 bases and J by 5 bases, with 16 bases between them. CDR3 sequence reads: CASSWTTRGNEKLFF. The DNA for the CDR3 is TGTGCCAGCAGCTGGACCACCAGGGGAAATGAAAAACTGTTTTTT.

This clonotype was recorded many times. The chain combines TRBV28 with TRBJ1-6; 7 bases agree with TRBD1. This CDR3 is built from 16 residues. V shed 8 bases, J shed 8 bases, and the junction held 15 bases outside the gene matches. Per germline, CDR1 MDHEN and CDR2 SYDVKM. This CDR3 is CASGRWTGGGDSPLHF. The CDR3 DNA sequence: TGTGCCAGCGGCAGATGGACAGGCGGCGGGGATTCACCCCTCCACTTT.

This clonotype was counted a few times. The rearrangement joins TRBV7-9 to TRBJ2-2; TRBD2 might be the D (5 bases). Trimming shortened V by 4 bases and J by 7 bases, and 19 bases separated the two germline ends. This CDR3 region has 16 residues. Germline V gene data show CDR1 as SEHNR and CDR2 as FQNEAQ (reference sequence). The CDR3 coding sequence is TGTGCCAGCAGCTCCCGTCCGGGGAGAAACGTCGGGGAGCTGTTTTTT. Translated, it gives CASSSRPGRNVGELFF.

In this sample, this clonotype turned up many times. The J gene is TRBJ2-7, the V gene TRBV12-3 or TRBV12-4; tentatively, D is TRBD1 (5 bases). Trimming pared 6 bases from V and 5 bases from J, leaving 17 bases between. The CDR3 is 14 residues long. Written as DNA, the CDR3 is TGTGCCAGCAGCAAAGTTGTTGGGGCCAACGAGCAGTACTTC. Residues: CASSKVVGANEQYF.

The chain recombines TRBV7-9 with TRBJ1-1; a possible D gene is TRBD1 (5 bases). The CDR3 has 16 amino acids. V was shortened by 6 bases and J by 1 base, with 18 bases between the two germline ends. Germline-derived CDR1 and CDR2 are SEHNR and FQNEAQ (reference sequence). CDR3 residues: CASSPPGKGRNTEAFF. CDR3 bases: TGTGCCAGCAGTCCCCCAGGGAAGGGGAGGAACACTGAAGCTTTCTTT.

This clonotype has ten or more counts. V and J are TRBV28 and TRBJ2-1; D possibly corresponds to TRBD2 (5 bases). The V end lost 5 bases, the J end lost 2 bases, and 16 bases lay between the germline ends. Germline CDR1 MDHEN, CDR2 SYDVKM. CDR3 length: 16 amino acids. The CDR3 reads CASSPGPGGPYNEQFF. DNA for the CDR3: TGTGCCAGCAGTCCTGGGCCCGGCGGGCCCTACAATGAGCAGTTCTTC.

This clonotype was seen a few times. The chain joins TRBV19 to TRBJ2-3; TRBD1 might be the D (6 bases). V was trimmed by 4 bases and J by 4 bases, leaving 9 bases between them. Germline-derived CDR1 and CDR2 are LNHDA and SQIVND (reference sequence). The CDR3 has 13 amino acids. CDR3 coding DNA: TGTGCCAGTAGTAGGGGGCTGGCAGATACGCAGTATTTT. It specifies CASSRGLADTQYF. Full variable domain (missing parts from reference TRBV19 and TRBJ2-3): DGGITQSPKYLFRKEGQNVTLSCEQNLNHDAMYWYRQDPGQGLRLIYYSQIVNDFQKGDIAEGYSVSREKKESFPLTVTSAQKNPTAFYLCASSRGLADTQYFGPGTRLTVL.

This clonotype has at least ten counts. This chain links TRBV10-3 with TRBJ2-1; 9 bases are shared with TRBD1. J was trimmed by 4 bases and V by 9 bases; bases with no gene match: 7. Germline V lookup: CDR1 ENHRY, CDR2 SYGVKD. There are 14 residues in the CDR3. The CDR3: CAIGAGTGYNEQFF. The CDR3 bases are TGTGCCATAGGAGCCGGGACAGGGTACAATGAGCAGTTCTTC.

This clonotype was seen only a few times. The chain uses TRBV7-8 and TRBJ1-5; TRBD1 matches 8 bases. CDR1 is SGHVS and CDR2 is FQNEAQ in the germline V gene. This CDR3 is 13 amino acids long. With 6 bases clipped from V and 8 bases from J, the junction kept 6 bases outside the gene matches. CDR3 residues: CASSRDRGEPQHF. As DNA, the CDR3 is TGTGCCAGCAGTCGTGACAGGGGCGAGCCCCAGCATTTT.

With regard to this clonotype: Possible read error: a much larger clone is one base away. This chain links TRBV3-1 with TRBJ2-1, with a weak D call TRBD1 (6 bases). Germline values: CDR1 LGHDT, CDR2 YNNKEL (reference sequence). Trimming removed 3 bases from V and 6 bases from J, with 18 bases in between. The CDR3 has 16 amino acids. CDR3 bases: TGTGCCAGCAGCCATTTGGGCAGGGGCGTCGGCAATGAGCAGTTCTTC. Its protein product is CASSHLGRGVGNEQFF.

This clonotype was recorded a few times. The V gene is TRBV5-4, the J gene TRBJ1-2; no clear D gene. Per the germline V gene, CDR1 is SGHNT and CDR2 is YYREEE (reference sequence). V was shortened by 0 bases and J by 2 bases, with 8 bases between the two germline ends. The CDR3 covers 14 residues. The DNA for the CDR3 is TGTGCCAGCAGCTTGGATCCGGGGAACTATGGCTACACCTTC. Translated: CASSLDPGNYGYTF.

This clonotype was seen ten or more times. The V gene is TRBV5-1, the J gene TRBJ2-7, with D possibly being TRBD1 or TRBD2 (5 bases each). This CDR3 is 13 amino acids long. Trimming took 4 bases from V and 0 from J, leaving 8 bases between them. CDR1 SGHRS and CDR2 YFSETQ come from the germline V gene. CDR3 sequence: CASSGGSSYEQYF. The CDR3 coding sequence is TGCGCCAGCAGCGGGGGTAGCTCCTACGAGCAGTACTTC.

V is TRBV7-8 and J is TRBJ2-3; 9 nucleotides agree with TRBD2. CDR3 length: 17 amino acids. The trim removed 4 bases at V and 6 bases at J, leaving 14 bases unmatched. From germline, CDR1 is SGHVS and CDR2 FQNEAQ. The CDR3 nucleotides read TGTGCCAGCAGCTCCCCCCAGACTAGCGGATCCCGGGATACGCAGTATTTT. The encoded protein is CASSSPQTSGSRDTQYF.

This sequence joins TRBV6-1 and TRBJ2-7; a weak D match, TRBD1 (6 bases). Trimming took off 9 bases at V and 3 bases at J, with 24 bases between the two ends. The CDR3 contains 16 residues. Germline V lookup: CDR1 MNHNS, CDR2 SASEGT. CDR3 sequence: CARYRERDLWIYEQYF. CDR3 DNA sequence: TGTGCCAGATACAGGGAAAGGGATCTGTGGATCTACGAGCAGTACTTC.

This clonotype was counted only a few times. V gene TRBV5-8 combines with J gene TRBJ2-5; 7 bases agree with TRBD1. V was clipped by 4 bases and J by 4 bases; unmatched bases: 4. The CDR3 extends over 13 amino acids. From germline, CDR1 is SGHTS and CDR2 YDEGEE. The CDR3 nucleotides read TGTGCCAGCAGCGAGGGACAGCCAGAGACCCAGTACTTC. It translates to CASSEGQPETQYF.

This clonotype was seen more than once but under ten times. The chain links TRBV14 to TRBJ1-2; tentatively, D is TRBD1 (5 bases). The CDR3 covers 17 residues. From germline, CDR1 is SGHDN and CDR2 FVKESK. V was cut by 0 bases and J by 0 bases, with 14 bases left in between. CDR3 amino acids: CASSQDPGSRTNYGYTF. Here the CDR3 DNA reads TGTGCCAGCAGCCAAGATCCAGGGAGCCGTACTAACTATGGCTACACCTTC.

This clonotype was counted ten times or more. The chain recombines TRBV2 with TRBJ2-5; D not resolved. The CDR3 is 13 residues long. V lost 2 bases to trimming and J lost 0 bases, with 4 bases between them. Germline CDR1 reads SNHLY; CDR2 reads FYNNEI. The CDR3 nucleotides are TGTGCCAGCAGTGAAAGGTACCAAGAGACCCAGTACTTC. Its translation is CASSERYQETQYF.

This clonotype came up many times. J is TRBJ2-7 and V is TRBV7-9, with 12 positions matching TRBD2. V was clipped by 5 bases and J by 3 bases; unmatched bases: 8. This CDR3 comprises 16 residues. Germline CDR1 SEHNR, CDR2 FQNEAQ (reference sequence). This CDR3 reads CASSVELAGGRYEQYF. DNA of the CDR3: TGTGCCAGCAGCGTAGAACTAGCGGGAGGTCGCTACGAGCAGTACTTC.

The chain combines TRBV6-1 with TRBJ1-2; D unresolved. This CDR3 spans 14 amino acids. The V gene lost 1 base and the J gene lost 8 bases, with 14 bases spanning the gap. The germline V gene has CDR1 MNHNS and CDR2 SASEGT. The CDR3 coding sequence is TGTGCCAGCAGTGAAGACCACAGATACTCGGGCTACACCTTC. It specifies CASSEDHRYSGYTF.